Listed here are 18 T cell receptor beta chains from one sample, sequenced in a study of blood T cells in healthy people across ages. For the second PCR, which ran for roughly 6 to 11 cycles, a sample-barcoded 5' primer and a J-beta primer mix were used. TCRdb independently ran MiXCR on the 5' RACE reads; one entry per CDR3 protein. The repertoire holds about 640,000 distinct CDR3 sequences, with under 30% as singletons. Sequencing was performed on blood. The receptors were sampled from a woman of 80 years or more in good health.

For this clonotype: A much bigger clone sits one base away, suggesting this may be a read error. The rearrangement joins TRBV2 to TRBJ2-1; D is unresolved. V lost 5 bases and J 6 bases, leaving 11 bases between the germline ends. The CDR3 contains 13 residues. From germline, CDR1 is SNHLY and CDR2 FYNNEI. The CDR3 DNA reads TGTGCCAGCAGTAATGAGGTAATCAATGAGCAGTTCTTC. Translated: CASSNEVINEQFF.

This clonotype was recorded many times. The chain has TRBV7-2 and TRBJ1-4; a possible D gene is TRBD1 (5 bases). V was cut by 1 base and J by 8 bases, with 14 bases left in between. Germline loops: CDR1 SGHTA, CDR2 FQGNSA. This CDR3 contains 15 residues. CDR3 sequence (DNA): TGTGCCAGCAGCTTAGTTGCCAGGGTGGGGGAAAAACTGTTTTTT. Amino acids: CASSLVARVGEKLFF.

Concerning this clonotype itself: Since a much larger clone is just one base distant, this may be a read error. This chain links TRBV7-9 with TRBJ2-1; possibly TRBD2 for D (5 bases). Germline lookup yields CDR1 SEHNR and CDR2 FQNEAQ (reference sequence). This CDR3 spans 15 amino acids. CDR3 sequence reads: CVSSRPVGSGNEQFF. Here the CDR3 DNA reads TGTGTCAGCAGCAGGCCGGTAGGCAGCGGCAATGAGCAGTTCTTC. Using reference TRBV7-9 and TRBJ2-1 for the parts outside the CDR3, the full variable domain is DTGVSQNPRHKITKRGQNVTFRCDPISEHNRLYWYRQTLGQGPEFLTYFQNEAQLEKSRLLSDRFSAERPKGSFSTLEIQRTEQGDSAMYLCVSSRPVGSGNEQFFGPGTRLTVL.

The gene calls are TRBV6-1 and TRBJ1-1; D gene ambiguous. Germline values: CDR1 MNHNS, CDR2 SASEGT. Trimming removed 2 bases from V and 10 bases from J, with 14 bases in between. The CDR3 runs to 13 residues. The CDR3 DNA reads as TGTGCCAGCAGTGAAATAAGGATTGAACGAGCTTTCTTT. Protein: CASSEIRIERAFF.

This clonotype occurred many times. The chain carries TRBV12-3 or TRBV12-4 and TRBJ2-3; 7 nucleotides agree with TRBD2. Unmatched junction bases numbered 0, after V lost 5 bases and J lost 4 bases. The CDR3 has 12 amino acids. The CDR3 reads CASSGLADTQYF. The CDR3 DNA reads as TGTGCCAGCAGTGGACTAGCAGATACGCAGTATTTT.

This clonotype was counted ten times or more. This chain connects TRBV20-1 to TRBJ2-5; D may be TRBD2 (5 bases). The length of the CDR3 is 12 residues. CDR1 is DFQATT and CDR2 is SNEGSKA in the germline V gene (reference sequence). V lost 6 bases, J lost 5 bases, and 13 bases lay in between. The CDR3 protein is CSAARGFETQYF. The CDR3 DNA follows: TGCAGTGCCGCCCGGGGTTTTGAGACCCAGTACTTC.

This clonotype has only a few counts. The gene calls are TRBV5-1 and TRBJ1-6, with TRBD1 as a possible D gene (5 bases). The V and J ends lost 1 base and 5 bases respectively, with 16 bases between them. CDR1 and CDR2 from the germline V gene are SGHRS and YFSETQ. The CDR3 has 17 amino acids. The chain's CDR3 is CASSLIRRQGNNSPLHF. The CDR3, as DNA: TGCGCCAGCAGCTTGATCCGTCGGCAGGGAAATAATTCACCCCTCCACTTT.

The genes are TRBV11-1 and TRBJ1-2; D call uncertain. Trimming cost V 4 bases and J 9 bases, with 15 bases left between them. The V gene's germline CDR1 is SGHAT and CDR2 FQDESV (reference sequence). This CDR3 comprises 13 residues. Here the CDR3 reads CASSSRGGERYTF. The DNA of the CDR3 is TGTGCCAGCAGCTCCCGGGGTGGTGAACGCTACACCTTC.

This clonotype was observed at least ten times. The CDR3 here is CSAIPQGSSYNEQFF. CDR3 in DNA: TGCAGTGCTATTCCACAGGGAAGCTCCTACAATGAGCAGTTCTTC. This sequence joins TRBV20-1 and TRBJ2-1; tentative D call: TRBD1 (6 bases). Germline loops: CDR1 DFQATT, CDR2 SNEGSKA (reference sequence). This CDR3 region has 15 residues. Trimming pared 4 bases from V and 0 bases from J, leaving 13 bases between.

V and J are TRBV7-8 and TRBJ2-5, with TRBD1 matching 8 bases. The last part of the DNA fits TRBJ2-7 better; the J call may be wrong. Germline V gives CDR1 SGHVS, CDR2 FQNEAQ. The CDR3 runs 17 residues. CDR3 amino acids: CASSLRVPGQAFNEQYF. CDR3 nucleotides: TGTGCCAGCAGCTTAAGGGTCCCGGGACAGGCCTTCAACGAGCAGTACTTC.

The sample holds many counts of this clonotype. The chain recombines TRBV9 with TRBJ2-1; tentatively, D is TRBD1 or TRBD2 (5 bases each). V was shortened by 3 bases and J by 7 bases, with 20 bases between the two germline ends. The CDR3 runs to 16 residues. Germline CDR1 is SGDLS and CDR2 is YYNGEE. Here the CDR3 reads CASSALGRRLGNEQFF. The CDR3 DNA reads as TGTGCCAGCAGCGCCCTGGGACGGCGCCTCGGGAATGAGCAGTTCTTC.

Here the CDR3 DNA reads TGTGCCAGCAGCCCCCGAGGCAGGAACCTTTCACCCCTCCACTTT. This encodes CASSPRGRNLSPLHF. The V call is TRBV13, the J call TRBJ1-6; no clear D. This CDR3 contains 15 residues. Germline V gives CDR1 PRHDT, CDR2 FYEKMQ (reference sequence). Trimming stripped 5 bases from V and 9 bases from J, with 17 bases between.

This clonotype came up a few times. The junction departs from the called germline gene at one end, perhaps through a read error. This chain connects TRBV24-1 to TRBJ2-1, with 7 bases fitting TRBD1. This CDR3 region has 16 residues. From germline, CDR1 is KGHDR and CDR2 SFDVKD. CDR3 region: CATSDGSGTAYNEQVF. The CDR3 DNA follows: TGTGCCACCAGTGATGGTTCCGGGACAGCCTACAATGAGCAGGTCTTC.

The rearrangement uses TRBV5-7 and TRBJ1-1; possible D gene TRBD1, 6 bases. TRBV5-7 is marked as an open reading frame, function uncertain. The CDR3 runs to 18 residues. Deletions cut 5 bases from V and 3 bases from J, with 26 bases between. The CDR3 protein is CASRLPQGRVHLDTEAFF. The CDR3 bases are TGTGCCAGCAGATTACCCCAGGGGAGGGTACACTTGGACACTGAAGCTTTCTTT.

The gene calls are TRBV6-6 and TRBJ1-2; D ambiguous. Germline assignment: CDR1 MNHNY and CDR2 SVGAGI (reference sequence). Trimming shortened V by 5 bases and J by 9 bases, and 19 bases separated the two germline ends. The CDR3 extends over 14 amino acids. The CDR3 here is CASSPPMNLFSYTF. As DNA, the CDR3 is TGTGCCAGCAGTCCCCCCATGAACCTGTTTAGCTACACCTTC.

This clonotype has only a few counts. The chain is built from TRBV27 and TRBJ1-1, with 8 bases aligning to TRBD1. V was clipped by 1 base and J by 2 bases; unmatched bases: 6. The CDR3 is 16 amino acids. Looked up from germline, CDR1 is MNHEY and CDR2 is SMNVEV (reference sequence). Here the CDR3 reads CASSLFGGQGNTEAFF. The CDR3 bases are TGTGCCAGCAGTTTATTCGGCGGACAGGGTAACACTGAAGCTTTCTTT.

This clonotype was detected many times. The chain links TRBV7-9 to TRBJ1-2; D gene uncertain. This CDR3 has 16 residues. CDR1 and CDR2 (germline): SEHNR, FQNEAQ (reference sequence). V gave up 5 bases and J gave up 0 bases, with 16 bases separating them. The CDR3 DNA is TGTGCCAGCAGCCCCGCCCGATCGACCTCTAACTATGGCTACACCTTC. As protein: CASSPARSTSNYGYTF. Drawing the rest from reference TRBV7-9 and TRBJ1-2, the complete variable domain is DTGVSQNPRHKITKRGQNVTFRCDPISEHNRLYWYRQTLGQGPEFLTYFQNEAQLEKSRLLSDRFSAERPKGSFSTLEIQRTEQGDSAMYLCASSPARSTSNYGYTFGSGTRLTVV.

This clonotype was counted ten times or more. The rearrangement joins TRBV7-2 to TRBJ2-1, with D unresolved. V lost 5 bases to trimming and J lost 0 bases, with 17 bases between them. This CDR3 is built from 17 residues. From germline, CDR1 is SGHTA and CDR2 FQGNSA. Here the CDR3 reads CASSRDARPYSYNEQFF. CDR3 DNA: TGTGCCAGCAGCCGTGACGCTAGACCCTACTCCTACAATGAGCAGTTCTTC.